The 29 T cell receptor beta chains given below trace back to one sample, sequenced in a study of shared clonotypes between healthy human individuals (TCRdb year 2020). The method behind the library was the immunoSEQ multiplex PCR assay. The immuneACCESS repertoire file appears here via TCRdb, limited to in-frame rearrangements. These files lack a portion of the clones; in checked studies, under half of the deficit traces to unresolved V genes, and the cause of the others is not known. For this sample there are fewer than 550,000 clones; about 80% appear just once. The top ten hold around an eighth of the sample. Source material: PBMCs. The receptors were gathered from a woman aged 35 to 49 in good health. Some clones in this sample may be carry-over from other donors' samples.

With respect to this clone: In the same sample, other DNA sequences code for this CDR3. This chain connects TRBV18 to TRBJ1-4; D possibly corresponds to TRBD1 (5 bases). Trimming pared 2 bases from V and 8 bases from J, leaving 9 bases between. The CDR3 totals 13 residues. Germline V gene lookup returns CDR1 KGHSH and CDR2 LQKENI. CDR3 sequence (DNA): TGTGCCAGCTCACCAGGGACGGACGAAAAACTGTTTTTT. Amino acid sequence: CASSPGTDEKLFF.

This clone has more than one count but fewer than ten. The CDR3 region is CASSLGTGVDEQYF. In nucleotides, the CDR3 is TGTGCCAGTAGCCTCGGGACAGGGGTCGACGAGCAGTACTTC. This chain joins TRBV19 and TRBJ2-7; 10 positions agree with TRBD1. V shed 6 bases, J shed 5 bases, and the junction held 7 bases outside the gene matches. This CDR3 has 14 amino acids. Germline CDR1 reads LNHDA; CDR2 reads SQIVND (reference sequence).

This clone was counted once. This sequence joins TRBV15 and TRBJ1-2; D perhaps matches TRBD1 (6 bases). CDR3 length: 15 residues. The germline CDR1 and CDR2 sequences are LNHNV and YYDKDF (reference sequence). The V end was cut by 3 bases, the J end by 4 bases, with 15 bases between. Here the CDR3 reads CATSRRDTLGYGYTF. Written as DNA, the CDR3 is TGTGCCACCAGCAGGCGGGACACCCTTGGCTATGGCTACACCTTC.

V usage is TRBV7-3 and J usage is TRBJ2-5; 8 positions agree with TRBD1. The CDR3 is made up of 16 amino acids. The V gene's germline CDR1 is SGHTA and CDR2 FQGTGA. V was clipped by 6 bases and J by 1 base; unmatched bases: 10. The CDR3 here is CASSQTGTGGQETQYF. As DNA, the CDR3 is TGTGCCAGCAGTCAAACCGGGACAGGAGGCCAAGAGACCCAGTACTTC.

This clone was seen ten or more times. The junction does not match germline at one end; this may be a read error. The same CDR3 can be traced to other DNA sequences in this sample. The gene calls are TRBV5-1 and TRBJ1-2; D call uncertain. The germline V gene encodes CDR1 SGHRS and CDR2 YFSETQ. CDR3 length equals 15 residues. CDR3: CASSLDRDTNYGYTF. DNA of the CDR3: TGCGCCAGCAGTTTGGACCGAGACACCAACTATGGCTACACCTTC.

This clone was detected only once. The chain couples TRBV5-6 to TRBJ2-3; weak D call: TRBD2 (5 bases). V lost 0 bases and J 4 bases, leaving 12 bases between the germline ends. This CDR3 spans 15 amino acids. Per germline, CDR1 SGHDT and CDR2 YYEEEE. CDR3 protein: CASSLGLGSSDTQYF. Written as DNA, the CDR3 is TGTGCCAGCAGCTTGGGTCTAGGGAGCTCAGATACGCAGTATTTT.

This clone was seen a few times. The chain couples TRBV7-2 to TRBJ2-3; maybe TRBD2 (5 bases). Germline V CDR1 and CDR2: SGHTA, FQGNSA. The CDR3 runs to 15 residues. The V end was cut by 0 bases, the J end by 4 bases, with 11 bases between. The CDR3 loop is CASSLAQLGADTQYF. The CDR3 DNA is TGTGCCAGCAGCTTAGCCCAACTAGGAGCAGATACGCAGTATTTT. The entire variable domain, with the rest obtained from reference TRBV7-2 and TRBJ2-3, is as follows: GAGVSQSPSNKVTEKGKDVELRCDPISGHTALYWYRQSLGQGLEFLIYFQGNSAPDKSGLPSDRFSAERTGGSVSTLTIQRTQQEDSAVYLCASSLAQLGADTQYFGPGTRLTVL.

The chain couples TRBV14 to TRBJ2-1; D gene uncertain. Trimming took off 1 base at V and 2 bases at J, with 12 bases between the two ends. Per germline, CDR1 SGHDN and CDR2 FVKESK. CDR3 length equals 16 residues. Here the CDR3 DNA reads TGTGCCAGCAGCCAAGGAAAAGGATTCGCCTACAATGAGCAGTTCTTC. The encoded protein is CASSQGKGFAYNEQFF.

This clone was recorded a few times. The J gene is TRBJ1-1, the V gene TRBV5-6; TRBD1 is a possible D gene (5 bases). Between the trimmed V and J ends, which lost 2 bases and 4 bases, there was a span of 15 bases. Germline CDR1 and CDR2: SGHDT and YYEEEE. The CDR3 sequence is 15 residues long. The CDR3 sequence: CASSLGTGLGTEAFF. In DNA form, the CDR3 reads TGTGCCAGCAGCTTAGGAACAGGACTAGGCACTGAAGCTTTCTTT. The full variable domain, with the rest looked up from reference TRBV5-6 and TRBJ1-1, is DAGVTQSPTHLIKTRGQQVTLRCSPKSGHDTVSWYQQALGQGPQFIFQYYEEEERQRGNFPDRFSGHQFPNYSSELNVNALLLGDSALYLCASSLGTGLGTEAFFGQGTRLTVV.

The CDR3 region is CASWRNRDRGREQFF. The DNA for the CDR3 is TGTGCCAGCTGGAGAAACCGGGACAGGGGGCGCGAGCAGTTCTTC. The J gene is TRBJ2-1, the V gene TRBV28; 12 bases line up with TRBD1. This CDR3 has 15 amino acids. Germline lookup yields CDR1 MDHEN and CDR2 SYDVKM. J was trimmed by 10 bases and V by 8 bases; bases with no gene match: 12.

The chain uses TRBV18 and TRBJ1-3; D gene ambiguous. Germline V gives CDR1 KGHSH, CDR2 LQKENI. This CDR3 region has 17 residues. V lost 2 bases to trimming and J lost 2 bases, with 16 bases between them. The CDR3 protein is CASSPSYTTTAGNTIYF. DNA for the CDR3: TGTGCCAGCTCACCATCTTATACAACAACCGCTGGAAACACCATATATTTT.

The gene calls are TRBV10-2 and TRBJ2-3; TRBD2 aligns across 15 bases. Trimming at V came to 6 bases and at J to 14 bases, leaving 9 bases not matched to a gene. Germline-derived CDR1 and CDR2 are WSHSY and SAAADI. The CDR3 has 14 amino acids. As DNA, the CDR3 is TGCGCCAGCAGCCCGGGACTAGCGGGAGGTATGGGGTATTTT. This sequence encodes CASSPGLAGGMGYF.

This clone was picked up one time. This sequence joins TRBV7-9 and TRBJ2-5, with 8 bases aligning to TRBD2. This CDR3 comprises 15 residues. The germline V gene encodes CDR1 SEHNR and CDR2 FQNEAQ (reference sequence). Trimming took 5 bases from V and 5 from J; bases not matched to a gene: 10. Here the CDR3 DNA reads TGTGCCAGCAGCCTTGGATGGACTAGCCGGGAGACCCAGTACTTC. Protein: CASSLGWTSRETQYF.

The V and J genes are TRBV5-4 and TRBJ1-6; D call uncertain. In germline, CDR1 is SGHNT, CDR2 YYREEE (reference sequence). V was shortened by 4 bases and J by 4 bases, with 18 bases between the two germline ends. The CDR3 extends over 17 amino acids. The CDR3 here is CASSIASGTAYNSPLHF. CDR3 DNA sequence: TGTGCCAGCAGCATCGCTTCTGGTACAGCTTATAATTCACCCCTCCACTTT.

V is TRBV6-5 and J is TRBJ1-1; maybe TRBD1 (6 bases). Germline assignment: CDR1 MNHEY and CDR2 SVGAGI. This CDR3 has 15 amino acids. V dropped 6 bases and J dropped 0 bases, with 14 bases sitting between them. This CDR3 reads CASSYPGQLNTEAFF. DNA for the CDR3: TGTGCCAGCAGCTACCCCGGACAGTTGAACACTGAAGCTTTCTTT.

This chain connects TRBV11-3 to TRBJ2-1, with TRBD2 matching over 9 bases. The germline V gene encodes CDR1 SGHNT and CDR2 YENEEA. The CDR3 has 15 amino acids. V shed 1 base, J shed 9 bases, and the junction held 7 bases outside the gene matches. CDR3 DNA sequence: TGTGCCAGCAGCTTAGTTCCTAGCGGGAAGGGTGAGCAGTTCTTC. Protein: CASSLVPSGKGEQFF.

This clone has a handful of counts. CDR3 nucleotides: TGTGCCTCCCGAGGGCCCGCGAACACTGAAGCTTTCTTT. Translating it yields CASRGPANTEAFF. J is TRBJ1-1 and V is TRBV6-5; no reliable D call. The CDR3 extends over 13 amino acids. The V end lost 11 bases, the J end lost 1 base, and 14 bases lay between the germline ends. In germline, CDR1 is MNHEY, CDR2 SVGAGI.

The J gene is TRBJ1-1, the V gene TRBV2; D is undetermined. Germline CDR1 and CDR2: SNHLY and FYNNEI. This CDR3 has 13 amino acids. V lost 5 bases, J lost 0 bases, and 7 bases lay in between. DNA for the CDR3: TGTGCCAGCAGTAATATGGTGAACACTGAAGCTTTCTTT. Translation: CASSNMVNTEAFF.

Details on this clone: A much larger clone differs by one base, so this may be a read error. This chain uses TRBV2 with TRBJ2-2; 8 bases match TRBD1. This CDR3 spans 15 amino acids. Per the germline V gene, CDR1 is SNHLY and CDR2 is FYNNEI. Germline trimming cut 5 bases from V and 7 bases from J; bases unmatched to any gene: 9. DNA for the CDR3: TGTGCCAGCAGTCCGGTGACAGGGGTTAACGGGGAGCTGTTTTTT. This codes for CASSPVTGVNGELFF.

The chain uses TRBV7-8 and TRBJ2-3, with 7 nucleotides matching TRBD2. J was trimmed by 5 bases and V by 5 bases; bases with no gene match: 13. In germline, CDR1 is SGHVS, CDR2 FQNEAQ. The CDR3 totals 16 residues. The DNA of the CDR3 is TGTGCCAGCAGCCCACTATCGGGGGGAGGCATAGATACGCAGTATTTT. It encodes CASSPLSGGGIDTQYF.

The table lists this clone with a count of one. The V and J genes are TRBV21-1 and TRBJ2-7; the table's D call, TRBD1, has no DNA check behind it. TRBV21-1 is an annotated pseudogene. The CDR3 totals 19 residues. The CDR3 reads CASSTRDRILPRSSYEQYF. The CDR3 nucleotides are TGTGCCAGCAGCACCCGGGACAGGATACTCCCGAGGAGCTCCTACGAGCAGTACTTC.

The rearrangement joins TRBV14 to TRBJ2-7, with TRBD2 identical over 10 bases. The CDR3 length is 14 residues. The J segment lost 2 bases and the V segment lost 8 bases, leaving 6 bases of the junction unmatched. The germline V gene encodes CDR1 SGHDN and CDR2 FVKESK. This CDR3 reads CASALAGDTYEQYF. CDR3 bases: TGTGCCAGCGCCCTAGCGGGGGATACCTACGAGCAGTACTTC.

The CDR3 DNA sequence: TGCAGCGCTTCGGGGACTAGCGGGCAGAATGAGCAGTTCTTC. It is translated as CSASGTSGQNEQFF. The chain carries TRBV29-1 and TRBJ2-1, with 12 bases that match TRBD2. Germline V gene lookup returns CDR1 SQVTM and CDR2 ANQGSEA. V dropped 7 bases and J dropped 7; count of bases not matched to a gene: 8. This CDR3 has 14 residues.

This sequence joins TRBV19 and TRBJ1-2; the D gene is possibly TRBD1 (6 bases). The CDR3 sequence is 16 residues long. CDR1 LNHDA and CDR2 SQIVND come from the germline V gene (reference sequence). V shed 0 bases and J shed 4 bases, with 15 bases lying between them. The CDR3 bases are TGTGCCAGTAGTATAGATTATCGGGGGGCGCGCTATGGCTACACCTTC. Its translation is CASSIDYRGARYGYTF.

This chain connects TRBV6-6 to TRBJ1-2; TRBD1 matches at 10 bases. Trimming took 6 bases from V and 2 from J; bases not matched to a gene: 9. This CDR3 is built from 16 residues. Germline assignment: CDR1 MNHNY and CDR2 SVGAGI (reference sequence). CDR3 nucleotide sequence: TGTGCCAGCAGCGATCTATTGGGACAGGGGAACTATGGCTACACCTTC. It yields the protein CASSDLLGQGNYGYTF.

The gene calls are TRBV18 and TRBJ1-5; 8 bases match TRBD1. Germline-derived CDR1 and CDR2 are KGHSH and LQKENI. V shed 5 bases, J shed 0 bases, and the junction held 3 bases outside the gene matches. This CDR3 has 15 residues. CDR3: CASSAGGDSNQPQHF. The DNA of the CDR3 is TGTGCCAGCTCAGCAGGGGGCGATAGCAATCAGCCCCAGCATTTT. The variable domain in full, completed from reference TRBV18 and TRBJ1-5, reads NAGVMQNPRHLVRRRGQEARLRCSPMKGHSHVYWYRQLPEEGLKFMVYLQKENIIDESGMPKERFSAEFPKEGPSILRIQQVVRGDSAAYFCASSAGGDSNQPQHFGDGTRLSIL.

The chain is built from TRBV5-1 and TRBJ2-3, with 8 positions matching TRBD2. Germline V lookup: CDR1 SGHRS, CDR2 YFSETQ. Trimming cost V 7 bases and J 3 bases; bases outside gene matches: 13. The CDR3 sequence is 16 residues long. CDR3 bases: TGCGCCAGCCGCGACCCCTCTGCTAGCGGGACAGATACGCAGTATTTT. Translating gives CASRDPSASGTDTQYF.

CDR3 sequence: CASSLGMGGQGAFF. The CDR3 region has the DNA TGTGCCAGCAGCTTAGGGATGGGGGGACAGGGGGCTTTCTTT. The J gene is TRBJ1-1, the V gene TRBV11-2; 10 bases fit TRBD1. This CDR3 region has 14 residues. The ends lost 1 base at V and 11 bases at J; junction bases unmatched: 7. Germline CDR1 is SGHAT and CDR2 is FQNNGV.

J is TRBJ1-5 and V is TRBV28; 7 positions match TRBD1. The CDR3 has 14 residues. Germline V gives CDR1 MDHEN, CDR2 SYDVKM. The V gene end was trimmed by 5 bases and the J gene end by 1 base; junction bases not matched to a gene: 2. For the CDR3, the DNA is TGTGCCAGCAGTATGACAGGGAGCAATCAGCCCCAGCATTTT. Its protein product is CASSMTGSNQPQHF.